The 2 T cell receptor beta chains listed next were all sequenced from one sample in a study of blood T cell repertoires in COVID-19 (dated by TCRdb to 2018 to 2020). To prepare the library, the immunoSEQ multiplex PCR assay was applied. TCRdb re-hosts the immuneACCESS table, in-frame sequences only. Its copies lack some clones; in the studies checked, an unresolved V gene accounts for under half of them, and the cause for the rest is not known. The sample table contains approximately 130,000 clones; only one count was recorded for roughly 80% of them. The top ten clonotypes cover over 10% of the sample. The sequenced sample consisted of peripheral blood. The receptor source for this set is a human donor in a cohort sampled during active COVID-19.

The chain joins TRBV7-9 to TRBJ1-1, with D possibly being TRBD1 (5 bases). Trimming removed 5 bases at V and 5 bases at J, with 15 bases between. The germline CDR1 and CDR2 sequences are SEHNR and FQNEAQ (reference sequence). The CDR3 contains 14 residues. CDR3 DNA: TGTGCCAGCAGCCCGCAGGGTGGAGGGACTGAAGCTTTCTTT. The encoded protein is CASSPQGGGTEAFF. Looking up the rest from reference TRBV7-9 and TRBJ1-1 gives the full variable domain: DTGVSQNPRHKITKRGQNVTFRCDPISEHNRLYWYRQTLGQGPEFLTYFQNEAQLEKSRLLSDRFSAERPKGSFSTLEIQRTEQGDSAMYLCASSPQGGGTEAFFGQGTRLTVV.

The rearrangement joins TRBV19 to TRBJ2-7; the match to TRBD1 covers 7 bases. J gave up 3 bases and V 1 base, and 6 bases lay outside the gene matches. Germline assignment: CDR1 LNHDA and CDR2 SQIVND (reference sequence). The CDR3 length is 15 residues. The CDR3 is CASSIAGQANYEQYF. The CDR3 DNA reads TGTGCCAGTAGTATAGCTGGACAGGCTAACTACGAGCAGTACTTC.